In this sample, the clone carrying this T cell receptor (beta chain) turned up a few times. Its antigen is not known. Trimming took 4 bases from V and 3 from J, leaving 19 bases between them. The CDR3 extends over 15 amino acids. Germline V lookup: CDR1 DFQATT, CDR2 SNEGSKA (reference sequence). Time point here: late sampling 161 to 241 days after vaccination in three convalescent patients. Treatment noted: roughly ten-day PBMC culture with coronavirus spike peptide pools or control peptides (ViraFEST assay). Researchers used the Oncomine TCR Beta short-read assay to sequence DNA from cultured CD4+ T cells. From the PCR reads, TCRdb called clonotypes with MiXCR, one entry per CDR3 protein. The repertoire holds 22,000 or so distinct CDR3 sequences, with around a third as singletons. This sample was included in a study of vaccination and CD4 T cells after COVID-19. The study, taken as a whole, reports: Researchers report that 304 of 307 vaccine-specific clones in convalescent patients proved spike mono-reactive.

This specimen consisted of CD4+ T cells from blood, cultured in vitro, obtained about 7 months after SARS-CoV-2 vaccination. The TCR was taken from a human donor who had recovered from COVID-19. The chain has TRBV20-1 and TRBJ2-7; possibly TRBD1 or TRBD2 for D (6 bases each). The CDR3 sequence is CSAKGTTGADYEQYF. CDR3 nucleotide sequence: TGCAGTGCTAAGGGCACCACGGGGGCGGACTACGAGCAGTACTTC.